This T cell receptor (beta chain) was recorded in a study of beta chain features in type 1 diabetes. Study conclusions and caveats: Insertions were fewer and deletions more numerous at VDJ junctions in type 1 diabetes patients.

Since all of the isolated RNA was reverse transcribed, expressed TCRB transcripts were what got sequenced. Some clones are missing from TCRdb's copy, which holds only in-frame ones; the method was immunoSEQ multiplex PCR. Of around 310,000 clones in the sample, about 11% were seen once. One heparinised draw of blood, averaging roughly 110 mL, came from each donor. J was trimmed by 1 base and V by 2 bases; bases with no gene match: 1. The CDR3 runs to 14 residues. CDR1 and CDR2 (germline): KGHSH, LQKENI. On this clone: The antigen is undetermined.

This chain links TRBV18 with TRBJ2-7, with TRBD2 matching 8 bases. The TCR originated in a woman between 25 and 40 years old in good health. The sequencing sample was made of naive CD4+ T cells from blood. CDR3 amino acids: CASSPGGRSYEQYF. In DNA, the CDR3 is TGTGCCAGCTCACCAGGCGGGAGGTCCTACGAGCAGTACTTC.